These 25 T cell receptor beta chains were sequenced from one sample in a study of cytomegalovirus exposure and HLA in healthy donors. Measured with immunoSEQ multiplex PCR; TCRdb has only the in-frame clones, and not every one. The table records some 170,000 clones, around 87% of them present only once. The sequenced material came from PBMCs. The receptors were gathered from a woman in her twenties or thirties in good health and CMV-seronegative.

The V and J genes are TRBV5-1 and TRBJ1-1, with TRBD1 identical over 7 bases. V lost 4 bases, J lost 4 bases, and 7 bases stayed unmatched. The CDR3 is 14 amino acids. Germline values: CDR1 SGHRS, CDR2 YFSETQ. CDR3 sequence (DNA): TGCGCCAGCAGCCCCGACAGGGAAGGCACTGAAGCTTTCTTT. It translates to CASSPDREGTEAFF.

This rearrangement joins TRBV28 to TRBJ2-1, with D perhaps TRBD1 (5 bases). This CDR3 is 18 amino acids long. Trimming removed 3 bases from V and 0 bases from J, with 18 bases in between. Germline assignment: CDR1 MDHEN and CDR2 SYDVKM. CDR3 amino acids: CASSFPRAPLSSYNEQFF. The CDR3 nucleotides are TGTGCCAGCAGTTTCCCCAGGGCCCCACTAAGCTCCTACAATGAGCAGTTCTTC.

This clone has only a few counts. The chain recombines TRBV6-5 with TRBJ1-2; TRBD1 might be the D (6 bases). CDR1 MNHEY and CDR2 SVGAGI come from the germline V gene. V lost 5 bases and J 7 bases, leaving 17 bases between the germline ends. The CDR3 has 14 residues. Here the CDR3 reads CASSTVTGQVGYTF. CDR3 coding DNA: TGTGCCAGCAGTACCGTAACAGGGCAGGTTGGCTACACCTTC.

The chain has TRBV6-5 and TRBJ2-7; TRBD1 aligns across 7 bases. CDR3 length: 13 residues. Germline lookup yields CDR1 MNHEY and CDR2 SVGAGI. Unmatched junction bases numbered 4, after V lost 8 bases and J lost 0 bases. This CDR3 reads CASHRGFSYEQYF. The CDR3 DNA follows: TGTGCCAGCCACAGGGGCTTCTCCTACGAGCAGTACTTC.

The chain is built from TRBV15 and TRBJ1-2, with D maybe TRBD1 (6 bases). CDR1 is LNHNV and CDR2 is YYDKDF in the germline V gene (reference sequence). CDR3 size: 12 residues. With 5 bases removed from V and 10 bases from J, the gap between germline ends came to 14 bases. This CDR3 is CATSSSTGFYTF. As DNA, the CDR3 is TGTGCCACCAGCTCAAGTACAGGGTTCTACACCTTC.

The chain couples TRBV29-1 to TRBJ1-1; D is perhaps TRBD1 (5 bases). Trimming took off 5 bases at V and 1 base at J, with 8 bases between the two ends. The CDR3 loop spans 12 amino acids. CDR1 SQVTM and CDR2 ANQGSEA come from the germline V gene. Here the CDR3 reads CSVITGNTEAFF. As DNA, the CDR3 is TGCAGCGTTATAACAGGGAACACTGAAGCTTTCTTT.

The chain carries TRBV9 and TRBJ2-1; D is perhaps TRBD1 (6 bases). Trimming stripped 4 bases from V and 6 bases from J, with 11 bases between. CDR1 SGDLS and CDR2 YYNGEE come from the germline V gene. This CDR3 is 13 amino acids long. In nucleotides, the CDR3 is TGTGCCAGCAGCTCACAGGGCTTCAATGAGCAGTTCTTC. It specifies CASSSQGFNEQFF.

The chain joins TRBV6-5 to TRBJ1-5; D remains ambiguous. V was trimmed by 0 bases and J by 2 bases, leaving 8 bases between them. CDR1 MNHEY and CDR2 SVGAGI come from the germline V gene. The CDR3 contains 15 residues. In DNA, the CDR3 is TGTGCCAGCAGTTACTCGTTTACAGGCAATCAGCCCCAGCATTTT. As protein: CASSYSFTGNQPQHF.

In this sample, this clone turned up a few times. This chain uses TRBV7-9 with TRBJ1-6, with 8 bases fitting TRBD1. The ends lost 1 base at V and 11 bases at J; junction bases unmatched: 4. The CDR3 totals 14 residues. Germline CDR1 is SEHNR and CDR2 is FQNEAQ (reference sequence). In DNA form, the CDR3 reads TGTGCCAGCAGCTTAGGACAGGGGATCGCACCCCTCCACTTT. Its translation: CASSLGQGIAPLHF.

V is TRBV27 and J is TRBJ2-3; weak D call: TRBD2 (5 bases). CDR3 length equals 11 residues. The ends were cut back, 3 bases at V and 8 bases at J, with 6 bases in the middle. Germline values: CDR1 MNHEY, CDR2 SMNVEV (reference sequence). This CDR3 reads CASSFAGTQYF. The CDR3 DNA is TGTGCCAGCAGTTTTGCGGGTACGCAGTATTTT.

This clone has a single count. The V and J genes are TRBV6-5 and TRBJ1-6, with D possibly being TRBD1 (5 bases). The V gene lost 6 bases and the J gene lost 12 bases, with 12 bases spanning the gap. CDR1 is MNHEY, CDR2 SVGAGI, per germline. The length of the CDR3 is 12 residues. CDR3 region: CASSLTGGPLHF. CDR3 in DNA: TGTGCCAGCAGCTTAACGGGGGGACCCCTCCACTTT.

Only one count was recorded for this clone. V usage is TRBV4-1 and J usage is TRBJ2-3, with D possibly matching TRBD2 (6 bases). The CDR3 totals 15 residues. Germline V CDR1 and CDR2: MGHRA, YSYEKL. Deletions cut 0 bases from V and 0 bases from J, with 7 bases between. The CDR3 region has the DNA TGCGCCAGCAGCCAAGAGGGGACTAGCACAGATACGCAGTATTTT. The encoded protein is CASSQEGTSTDTQYF.

V usage is TRBV10-3 and J usage is TRBJ2-1; D is ambiguous. The CDR3 covers 13 residues. Trimming left V 10 bases short and J 2 bases short, with 12 bases between. CDR1 is ENHRY, CDR2 SYGVKD, per germline. In nucleotides, the CDR3 is TGTGCCACGTGGTTGGGCCCCTACAATGAGCAGTTCTTC. It specifies CATWLGPYNEQFF.

A word on this clone: One junction end disagrees with the germline gene, perhaps due to a read error. V gene TRBV7-7 combines with J gene TRBJ1-3; TRBD1 agrees at 11 bases. CDR3 length equals 15 residues. Germline V gene sequence: CDR1 SSHAT, CDR2 FNYEAQ (reference sequence). The CDR3 sequence is CASSLGQGAGNTIYF. The CDR3 nucleotides are TGTGCTAGCAGCTTAGGACAGGGGGCCGGAAACACCATATATTTT.

The chain uses TRBV10-3 and TRBJ1-2; possible D gene TRBD1, 6 bases. From germline, CDR1 is ENHRY and CDR2 SYGVKD. The CDR3 loop spans 16 amino acids. Trimming stripped 3 bases from V and 4 bases from J, with 18 bases between. The CDR3 region has the DNA TGTGCCATCAGTGATGTGACAGGCCCAGATAGCTATGGCTACACCTTC. This sequence encodes CAISDVTGPDSYGYTF.

The chain joins TRBV4-3 to TRBJ2-1, with TRBD2 identical over 8 bases. V gave up 0 bases and J gave up 5 bases; unmatched junction bases: 9. CDR3 length equals 17 residues. CDR1 LGHNA and CDR2 YSLEER come from the germline V gene. CDR3 DNA sequence: TGCGCCAGCAGCCAAGATAGGGCCGGGGGGGCTGACAATGAGCAGTTCTTC. Translated, it gives CASSQDRAGGADNEQFF.

The J gene is TRBJ1-1, the V gene TRBV2; D might be TRBD1 (5 bases). Trimming left V 4 bases short and J 4 bases short, with 13 bases between. Germline V gene lookup returns CDR1 SNHLY and CDR2 FYNNEI. The CDR3 sequence is 14 residues long. The CDR3 bases are TGTGCCAGCAGTGGGCCAGGGCTGCCCACTGAAGCTTTCTTT. Protein sequence: CASSGPGLPTEAFF.

The chain carries TRBV4-3 and TRBJ2-7, with 7 bases matching TRBD1. The CDR3 consists of 15 residues. Germline CDR1 reads LGHNA; CDR2 reads YSLEER. Germline trimming cut 3 bases from V and 2 bases from J; bases unmatched to any gene: 7. This CDR3 reads CASSHNTGVAYEQYF. The CDR3 region has the DNA TGCGCCAGCAGCCATAACACAGGGGTTGCCTACGAGCAGTACTTC.

This clone was seen more than once but under ten times. The J gene is TRBJ2-7, the V gene TRBV19, with D maybe TRBD1 (6 bases). CDR3 length: 11 amino acids. Germline V gene lookup returns CDR1 LNHDA and CDR2 SQIVND (reference sequence). Between the trimmed V and J ends, which lost 8 bases and 3 bases, there was a span of 8 bases. CDR3 sequence reads: CASSQGYEQYF. CDR3 in DNA: TGTGCCAGTTCACAGGGCTACGAGCAGTACTTC.

This chain uses TRBV30 with TRBJ1-4; D is perhaps TRBD1 (5 bases). The CDR3 extends over 16 amino acids. Germline-derived CDR1 and CDR2 are GTSNPN and SVGIG (reference sequence). V dropped 2 bases and J dropped 0 bases, with 13 bases sitting between them. Written as DNA, the CDR3 is TGTGCCTGGAGTTCTCCTACAGGATCAACTAATGAAAAACTGTTTTTT. It encodes CAWSSPTGSTNEKLFF.

The CDR3 DNA is TGTGCCAGCAGTGAGGGACACAGGGGGTATGGCTACACCTTC. Its translation is CASSEGHRGYGYTF. The rearrangement joins TRBV25-1 to TRBJ1-2, with 8 positions matching TRBD1. V was pared by 3 bases and J by 5 bases, with 5 bases of the junction left unmatched. The CDR3 has 14 residues. Germline values: CDR1 MGHDK, CDR2 SYGVNS.

The V gene is TRBV5-6, the J gene TRBJ1-3; possible D gene TRBD1, 5 bases. The CDR3 contains 12 residues. V lost 1 base to trimming and J lost 7 bases, with 6 bases between them. The germline V gene encodes CDR1 SGHDT and CDR2 YYEEEE. Written as DNA, the CDR3 is TGTGCCAGCAGCTTGAGGGGTAACACCATATATTTT. As protein: CASSLRGNTIYF.

This chain uses TRBV9 with TRBJ2-1; no clear D. Trimming cost V 4 bases and J 7 bases, with 9 bases left between them. In germline, CDR1 is SGDLS, CDR2 YYNGEE. CDR3 length equals 12 residues. In nucleotides, the CDR3 is TGTGCCAGCAGCCTGGAGCGTAATGAGCAGTTCTTC. Translated, it gives CASSLERNEQFF.

This clone appeared once. This chain links TRBV5-4 with TRBJ2-2, with TRBD1 matching 7 bases. The CDR3 spans 17 residues. J lost 3 bases, V lost 4 bases, and 12 bases had no gene match. Germline CDR1 SGHNT, CDR2 YYREEE (reference sequence). CDR3 nucleotide sequence: TGTGCCAGCAGCCCCGGGACAGAAACCCTCTACACCGGGGAGCTGTTTTTT. As protein: CASSPGTETLYTGELFF.

V usage is TRBV11-2 and J usage is TRBJ2-7; the match to TRBD2 covers 9 bases. Looked up from germline, CDR1 is SGHAT and CDR2 is FQNNGV. V shed 5 bases and J 5 bases; nucleotides not matched to a gene: 7. The CDR3 consists of 14 residues. CDR3 coding DNA: TGTGCCAGCAGCGACCCACGCGGGGGGGACGAGCAGTACTTC. Translated: CASSDPRGGDEQYF.